These T cell receptor beta chains were read from a single sample in a study of cytomegalovirus exposure and HLA in healthy donors. Data came from immunoSEQ multiplex PCR; TCRdb stores just in-frame clones and leaves some out. There are around 95,000 clones in the sample; approximately 76% occur only once, and over 9.5% lies in the top ten. Sequenced input: PBMCs. The receptors were sampled from a man aged 30 to 45 in good health and CMV-seropositive. Both conserved end residues are part of each CDR3. Each record gives: J gene, clone size, D gene, V gene, CDR3 protein, CDR3 DNA. A D gene is named only where the DNA matches it firmly. Size is stated for part of the rows, as once, few or many counts, or as a class when the clone is expanded.

TRBJ2-7 NA NA TRBV5-1 CASSLGVGGGYSYEQYF TGCGCCAGCAGCTTGGGAGTGGGGGGAGGATATTCCTACGAGCAGTACTTC
TRBJ2-3 once TRBD2 TRBV27 CASSSGGYTDTQYF TGTGCCAGCAGTAGCGGGGGGTACACAGATACGCAGTATTTT
TRBJ2-7 once NA TRBV30 CAWRRPGGIGAYEQYF TGTGCCTGGAGAAGGCCAGGGGGGATTGGGGCTTACGAGCAGTACTTC
TRBJ1-2 once TRBD1 TRBV30 CACLRTGGGYGYTF TGTGCCTGTCTGAGGACAGGGGGCGGCTATGGCTACACCTTC
TRBJ2-5 NA TRBD2 TRBV5-1 CASSLVISGGAAQYF TGCGCCAGCAGCTTGGTGATTAGCGGGGGGGCGGCCCAGTACTTC
TRBJ1-4 NA NA TRBV6-5 CASTKNRVSGEKLFF TGTGCCAGCACTAAAAACAGGGTTTCCGGTGAAAAACTGTTTTTT
TRBJ2-2 NA NA TRBV30 CAWSPRTVEVFTGELFF TGTGCCTGGAGTCCCCGGACAGTCGAGGTATTCACCGGGGAGCTGTTTTTT
TRBJ1-1 NA NA TRBV2 CASTRDFPKVFF TGTGCCAGCACCCGGGACTTTCCAAAAGTTTTCTTT
TRBJ2-2 NA NA TRBV18 CASSPSTPLNTGELFF TGTGCCAGCTCACCCTCGACTCCATTGAACACCGGGGAGCTGTTTTTT
TRBJ1-5 once TRBD1 TRBV18 CASSPQGDQPQHF TGTGCCAGCTCGCCTCAGGGGGATCAGCCCCAGCATTTT
TRBJ1-4 NA NA TRBV7-2 CASSHSSTLGEKLFF TGTGCCAGCAGCCACAGTTCGACGTTAGGCGAAAAACTGTTTTTT
TRBJ2-5 NA TRBD2 TRBV10-3 CAISLAGEETQYF TGTGCCATCAGCCTTGCGGGGGAAGAGACCCAGTACTTC
TRBJ1-2 few TRBD1 TRBV12-5 CASGLVGRGLRGYTF TGTGCTAGTGGTTTGGTTGGCAGGGGGCTTCGAGGCTACACCTTC
TRBJ2-1 NA TRBD2 TRBV5-1 CASSLAGLAGSYNEQFF TGCGCCAGCAGCTTGGCCGGTCTAGCGGGGAGCTACAATGAGCAGTTCTTC
TRBJ2-5 NA TRBD2 TRBV10-3 CAISDGGGGKETQYF TGTGCCATCAGTGATGGGGGGGGTGGAAAAGAGACCCAGTACTTC
TRBJ2-1 NA NA TRBV5-6 CASSFGGAFRYEQFF TGTGCCAGCAGCTTTGGGGGGGCTTTTAGGTATGAGCAGTTCTTC
TRBJ2-1 NA TRBD2 TRBV2 CASVLTSGAEQFF TGTGCCAGCGTACTGACTAGCGGGGCTGAGCAGTTCTTC
TRBJ1-2 NA NA TRBV7-9 CASSADDGDYGYTF TGTGCCAGCAGCGCTGACGACGGGGACTATGGCTACACCTTC
TRBJ2-7 NA NA TRBV5-5 CASSRADGSSYEQYF TGTGCCAGCAGCAGAGCTGACGGGAGCTCCTACGAGCAGTACTTC
TRBJ1-1 NA TRBD1 TRBV9 CASSVGGAGGEAFF TGTGCCAGCAGCGTAGGTGGTGCAGGGGGGGAAGCTTTCTTT
TRBJ2-5 few TRBD1 TRBV7-3 CASSKTGGRETQYF TGTGCCAGCAGCAAAACAGGGGGCAGAGAGACCCAGTACTTC
TRBJ1-1 NA NA TRBV28 CASSDGGIAEAFF TGTGCCAGCTCCGACGGGGGAATAGCTGAAGCTTTCTTT
TRBJ2-3 NA NA TRBV10-3 CAISGLATSTDTQYF TGTGCCATCAGTGGATTAGCGACTAGCACAGATACGCAGTATTTT
TRBJ2-1 NA NA TRBV11-2 CASSPAYSSYNEQFF TGTGCCAGCAGCCCTGCCTACAGCTCCTACAATGAGCAGTTCTTC
TRBJ2-2 many TRBD2 TRBV5-4 CASSYGGGAEHRGPRRVMFF TGTGCCAGCAGCTATGGCGGGGGGGCGGAGCACCGGGGACCTAGGAGAGTTATGTTTTTT
TRBJ2-2 once NA TRBV9 CASSGRQVTGELFF TGTGCCAGCAGCGGGCGACAGGTTACCGGGGAGCTGTTTTTT
TRBJ1-2 NA NA TRBV6-5 CASRGGNRVYGYTF TGTGCCTCCCGGGGGGGTAATAGGGTCTATGGCTACACCTTC
TRBJ2-5 NA NA TRBV6-6 CASTSGETQYF TGTGCCAGCACCTCGGGAGAGACCCAGTACTTC
TRBJ2-2 NA NA TRBV7-3 CASSSTGTPNTGELFF TGTGCCAGCAGCTCAACCGGGACACCGAACACCGGGGAGCTGTTTTTT
TRBJ1-2 NA TRBD1 TRBV19 CATRDRNYGYTF TGTGCCACCCGGGACAGAAACTATGGCTACACCTTC
TRBJ1-3 once NA TRBV28 CASSLLGGRNTIYF TGTGCCAGCAGTTTACTGGGCGGGCGAAACACCATATATTTT
TRBJ2-7 NA TRBD2 TRBV5-6 CASSLRLAGGESYEQYF TGTGCCAGCAGCTTGAGGCTAGCGGGGGGCGAATCCTACGAGCAGTACTTC
TRBJ1-1 NA TRBD1 TRBV7-9 CSSSLDRGLARDTEAFF TGTTCCAGCAGCTTGGACAGGGGGCTGGCTAGGGACACTGAAGCTTTCTTT
TRBJ1-6 NA TRBD1 TRBV27 CASSLRRDSYSPLHF TGTGCCAGCAGTTTACGCCGGGACAGCTATTCACCCCTCCACTTT
TRBJ1-2 few TRBD1 TRBV9 CASSLRGQEPSGYTF TGTGCCAGCAGCCTCCGGGGACAGGAACCCTCTGGCTACACCTTC
TRBJ2-7 NA NA TRBV4-2 CASSPNQDATLYEQYF TGTGCCAGCAGCCCAAACCAAGACGCGACACTCTACGAGCAGTACTTC
TRBJ1-5 NA NA TRBV5-1 CASSLNGQPQHF TGCGCCAGCAGCTTAAACGGGCAGCCCCAGCATTTT
TRBJ2-7 few NA TRBV27 CASSFLEQYF TGTGCCAGCAGTTTCCTTGAGCAGTACTTC
TRBJ1-5 NA TRBD1 TRBV28 CASSLGTGEIQPQHF TGTGCCAGCAGTTTGGGGACAGGGGAGATTCAGCCCCAGCATTTT
TRBJ2-3 NA TRBD2 TRBV5-1 CASNRDYLATDTQYF TGCGCCAGCAACCGGGACTACCTGGCCACAGATACGCAGTATTTT
TRBJ1-5 NA NA TRBV11-2 CASSLDRGGNQPQHF TGTGCCAGCAGCTTAGATCGGGGGGGCAATCAGCCCCAGCATTTT
TRBJ1-4 NA TRBD1 TRBV5-1 CASSVGQVREKLFF TGCGCCAGCAGCGTGGGACAGGTTAGAGAAAAACTGTTTTTT
TRBJ2-7 few TRBD2 TRBV7-3 CASSPTSGGAFEQYF TGTGCCAGCAGCCCCACTAGCGGGGGGGCCTTCGAGCAGTACTTC